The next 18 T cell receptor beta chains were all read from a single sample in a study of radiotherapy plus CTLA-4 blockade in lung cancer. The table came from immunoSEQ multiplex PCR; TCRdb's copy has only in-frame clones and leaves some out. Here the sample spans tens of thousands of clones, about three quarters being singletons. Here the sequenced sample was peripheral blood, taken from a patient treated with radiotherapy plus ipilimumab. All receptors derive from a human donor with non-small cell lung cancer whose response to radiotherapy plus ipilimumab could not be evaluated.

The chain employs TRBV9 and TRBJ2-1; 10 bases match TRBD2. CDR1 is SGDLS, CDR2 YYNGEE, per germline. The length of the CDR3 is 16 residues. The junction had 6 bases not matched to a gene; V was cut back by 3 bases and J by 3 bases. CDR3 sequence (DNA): TGTGCCAGCAGCGCCCTGGGACTAGCGAACTACAATGAGCAGTTCTTC. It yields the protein CASSALGLANYNEQFF.

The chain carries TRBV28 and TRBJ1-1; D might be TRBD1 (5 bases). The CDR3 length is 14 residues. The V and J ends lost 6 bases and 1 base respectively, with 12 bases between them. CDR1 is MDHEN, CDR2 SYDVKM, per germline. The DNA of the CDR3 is TGTGCCAGCAGGGACCTCCAGGGGAACACTGAAGCTTTCTTT. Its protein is CASRDLQGNTEAFF.

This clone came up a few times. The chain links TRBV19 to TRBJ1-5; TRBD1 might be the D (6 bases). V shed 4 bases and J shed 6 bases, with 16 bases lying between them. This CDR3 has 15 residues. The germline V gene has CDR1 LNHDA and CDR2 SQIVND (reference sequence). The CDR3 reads CASSTTGTIRQPQHF. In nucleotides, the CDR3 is TGTGCCAGTAGTACGACCGGGACAATACGTCAGCCCCAGCATTTT.

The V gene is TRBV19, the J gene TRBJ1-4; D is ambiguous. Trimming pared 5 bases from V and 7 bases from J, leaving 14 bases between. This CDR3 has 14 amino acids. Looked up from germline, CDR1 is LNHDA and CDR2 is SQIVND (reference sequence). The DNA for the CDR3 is TGTGCCAGTAGTCCCTGGGGAGGGAGTGAAAAACTGTTTTTT. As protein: CASSPWGGSEKLFF. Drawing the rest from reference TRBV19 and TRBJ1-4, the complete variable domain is DGGITQSPKYLFRKEGQNVTLSCEQNLNHDAMYWYRQDPGQGLRLIYYSQIVNDFQKGDIAEGYSVSREKKESFPLTVTSAQKNPTAFYLCASSPWGGSEKLFFGSGTQLSVL.

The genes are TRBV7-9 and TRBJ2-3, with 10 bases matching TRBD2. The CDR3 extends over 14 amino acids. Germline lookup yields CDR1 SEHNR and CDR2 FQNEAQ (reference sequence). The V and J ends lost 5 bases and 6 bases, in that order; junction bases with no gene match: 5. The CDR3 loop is CASSQREGGDTQYF. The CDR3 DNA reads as TGTGCCAGCAGCCAGCGGGAGGGCGGGGATACGCAGTATTTT.

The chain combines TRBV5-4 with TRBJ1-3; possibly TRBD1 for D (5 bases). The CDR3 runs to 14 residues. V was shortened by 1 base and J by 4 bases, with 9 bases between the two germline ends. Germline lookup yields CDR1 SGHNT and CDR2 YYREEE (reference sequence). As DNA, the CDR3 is TGTGCCAGCAGCTTGTGGGCAGGGGGAAACACCATATATTTT. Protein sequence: CASSLWAGGNTIYF.

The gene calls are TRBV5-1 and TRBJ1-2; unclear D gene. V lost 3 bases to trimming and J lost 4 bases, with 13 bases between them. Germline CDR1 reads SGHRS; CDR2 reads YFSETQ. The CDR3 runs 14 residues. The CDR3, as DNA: TGCGCCAGCAGCTCCAAGGACGGAGGCTATGGCTACACCTTC. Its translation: CASSSKDGGYGYTF.

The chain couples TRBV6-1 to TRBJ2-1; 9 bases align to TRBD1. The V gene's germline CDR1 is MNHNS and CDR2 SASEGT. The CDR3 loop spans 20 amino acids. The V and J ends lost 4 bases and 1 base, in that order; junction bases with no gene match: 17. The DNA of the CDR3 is TGTGCCAGCAGTGGACGGCCGGGACAGGGTAATTCGAGGTCCTACAATGAGCAGTTCTTC. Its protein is CASSGRPGQGNSRSYNEQFF.

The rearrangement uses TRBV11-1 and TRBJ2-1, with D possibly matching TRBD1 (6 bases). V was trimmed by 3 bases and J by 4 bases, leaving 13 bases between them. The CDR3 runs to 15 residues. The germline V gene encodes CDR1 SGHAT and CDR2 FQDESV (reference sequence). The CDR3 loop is CASSFSRDIYNEQFF. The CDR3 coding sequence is TGTGCCAGCAGCTTCTCGAGGGACATATACAATGAGCAGTTCTTC.

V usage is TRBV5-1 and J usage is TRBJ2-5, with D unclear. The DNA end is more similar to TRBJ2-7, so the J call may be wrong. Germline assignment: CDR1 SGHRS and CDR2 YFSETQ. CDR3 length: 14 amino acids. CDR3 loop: CASSPRWADYEQYF. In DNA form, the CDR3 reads TGCGCCAGCAGCCCAAGGTGGGCAGACTACGAGCAGTACTTC.

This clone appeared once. The CDR3 loop reads CASSLLAGNKEKLFF. DNA of the CDR3: TGCGCCAGCAGCTTGCTGGCGGGTAACAAGGAAAAACTGTTTTTT. This sequence joins TRBV5-1 and TRBJ1-4; D gene ambiguous. This CDR3 has 15 amino acids. Trimming shortened V by 1 base and J by 8 bases, and 15 bases separated the two germline ends. Germline loops: CDR1 SGHRS, CDR2 YFSETQ.

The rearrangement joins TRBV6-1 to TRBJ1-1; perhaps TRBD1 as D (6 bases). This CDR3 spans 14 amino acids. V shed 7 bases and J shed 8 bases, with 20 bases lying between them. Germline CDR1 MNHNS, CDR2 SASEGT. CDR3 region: CASTVVWTAPEAFF. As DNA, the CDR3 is TGTGCCAGCACCGTCGTATGGACAGCTCCGGAAGCTTTCTTT.

CDR3 nucleotides: TGTGCCAGCAGACGCACCCCTACCAACACAGATACGCAGTATTTT. It codes for CASRRTPTNTDTQYF. The J gene is TRBJ2-3, the V gene TRBV28; D is undetermined. The CDR3 has 15 amino acids. Germline CDR1 MDHEN, CDR2 SYDVKM. With 6 bases removed from V and 2 bases from J, the gap between germline ends came to 15 bases.

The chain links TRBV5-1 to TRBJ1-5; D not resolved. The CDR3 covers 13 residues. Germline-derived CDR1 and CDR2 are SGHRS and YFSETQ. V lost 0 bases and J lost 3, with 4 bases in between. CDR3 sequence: CASSLDFNQPQHF. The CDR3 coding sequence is TGCGCCAGCAGCTTGGACTTCAATCAGCCCCAGCATTTT.

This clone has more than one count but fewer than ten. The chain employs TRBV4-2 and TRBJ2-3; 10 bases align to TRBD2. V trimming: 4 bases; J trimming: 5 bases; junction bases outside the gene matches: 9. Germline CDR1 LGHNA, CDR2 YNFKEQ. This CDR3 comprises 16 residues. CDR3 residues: CASSPLGAGGRDTQYF. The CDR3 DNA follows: TGTGCCAGCAGCCCCTTGGGAGCGGGGGGGAGAGATACGCAGTATTTT.

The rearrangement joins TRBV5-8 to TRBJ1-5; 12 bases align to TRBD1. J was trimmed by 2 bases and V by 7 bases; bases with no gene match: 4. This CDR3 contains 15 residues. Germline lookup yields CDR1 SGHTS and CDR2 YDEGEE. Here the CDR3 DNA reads TGTGCCAGCGGGACAGGGGGCTTCGGCAATCAGCCCCAGCATTTT. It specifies CASGTGGFGNQPQHF.

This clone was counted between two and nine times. CDR3 region: CASRDSGSVVDTQYF. CDR3 bases: TGTGCCAGCAGAGATTCGGGGTCTGTCGTGGATACGCAGTATTTT. The chain recombines TRBV6-1 with TRBJ2-3; the D gene is possibly TRBD2 (5 bases). Trimming pared 6 bases from V and 6 bases from J, leaving 19 bases between. This CDR3 comprises 15 residues. Germline assignment: CDR1 MNHNS and CDR2 SASEGT.

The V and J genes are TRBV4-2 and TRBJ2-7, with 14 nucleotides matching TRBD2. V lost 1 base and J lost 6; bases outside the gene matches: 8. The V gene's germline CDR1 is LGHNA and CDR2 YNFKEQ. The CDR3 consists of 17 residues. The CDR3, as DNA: TGTGCCAGCAGCCAAGGAGGAGGGACTAGCGGGAGCCGCGAGCAGTACTTC. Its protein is CASSQGGGTSGSREQYF.